The source of this TCR beta chain is a study of blood T cell repertoires in COVID-19. Study information: Sources were T cells, B-cell-depleted T cells, or PBMCs; the material itself was cDNA or gDNA.

CDR1 is SGHTA and CDR2 is FQGTGA in the germline V gene. Trimming took off 4 bases at V and 0 bases at J, with 10 bases between the two ends. The CDR3 has 15 amino acids. Allocation to cohorts depended on clinical history reported by the participants. Resolution of symptoms, clearance, or two negative PCRs was present in recovered Cohort 3 donors. Sequencing used immunoSEQ multiplex PCR; TCRdb keeps in-frame clones, though not all of them. The repertoire consists of fewer than 350,000 clones, with approximately 91% occurring once and the leading ten covering 5% to 5.5%. The chain joins TRBV7-3 to TRBJ2-1; no clear D. Source material: PBMCs or T cells enriched from blood (not recorded which). The receptor was isolated from a man in his 60s who had recovered from COVID-19. The CDR3 sequence: CASSSISSSYNEQFF. CDR3 DNA sequence: TGTGCCAGCAGCTCCATCTCTAGCTCCTACAATGAGCAGTTCTTC.